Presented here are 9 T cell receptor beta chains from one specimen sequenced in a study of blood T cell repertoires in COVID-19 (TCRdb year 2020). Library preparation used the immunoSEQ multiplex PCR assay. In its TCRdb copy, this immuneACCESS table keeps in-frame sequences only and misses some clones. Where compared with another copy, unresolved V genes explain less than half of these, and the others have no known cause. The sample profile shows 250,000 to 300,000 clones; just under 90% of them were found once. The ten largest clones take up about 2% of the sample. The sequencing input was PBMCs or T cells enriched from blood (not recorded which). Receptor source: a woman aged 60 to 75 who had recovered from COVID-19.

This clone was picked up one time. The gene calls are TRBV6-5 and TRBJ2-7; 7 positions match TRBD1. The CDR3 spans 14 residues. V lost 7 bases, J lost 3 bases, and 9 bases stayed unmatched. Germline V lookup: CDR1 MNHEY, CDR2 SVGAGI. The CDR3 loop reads CASNPPGQIYEQYF. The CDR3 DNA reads TGTGCCAGCAATCCCCCGGGACAGATCTACGAGCAGTACTTC.

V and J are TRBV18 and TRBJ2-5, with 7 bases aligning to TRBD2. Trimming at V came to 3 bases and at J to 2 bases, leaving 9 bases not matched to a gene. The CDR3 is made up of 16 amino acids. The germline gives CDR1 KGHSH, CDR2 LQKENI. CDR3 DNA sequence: TGTGCCAGCTCACCGAACTTACTAGCGTCTCAAGAGACCCAGTACTTC. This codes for CASSPNLLASQETQYF.

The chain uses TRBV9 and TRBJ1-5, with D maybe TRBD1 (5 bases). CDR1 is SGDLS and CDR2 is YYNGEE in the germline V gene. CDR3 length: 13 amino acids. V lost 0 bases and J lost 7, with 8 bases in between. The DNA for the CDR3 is TGTGCCAGCAGCGTAGCTGGGGGGCAGCCCCAGCATTTT. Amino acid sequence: CASSVAGGQPQHF.

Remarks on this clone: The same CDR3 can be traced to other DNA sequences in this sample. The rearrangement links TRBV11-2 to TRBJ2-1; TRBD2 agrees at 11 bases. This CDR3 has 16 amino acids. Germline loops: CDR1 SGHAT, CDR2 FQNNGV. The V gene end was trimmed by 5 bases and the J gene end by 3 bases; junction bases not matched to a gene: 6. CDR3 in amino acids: CASSPRLAGLYNEQFF. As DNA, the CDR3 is TGTGCCAGCAGCCCAAGACTAGCGGGGCTCTACAATGAGCAGTTCTTC.

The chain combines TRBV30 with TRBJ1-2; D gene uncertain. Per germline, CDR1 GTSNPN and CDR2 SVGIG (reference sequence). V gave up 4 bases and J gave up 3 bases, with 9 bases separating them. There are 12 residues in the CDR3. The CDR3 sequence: CAWIPSYYGYTF. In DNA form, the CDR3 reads TGTGCCTGGATCCCCTCCTACTATGGCTACACCTTC.

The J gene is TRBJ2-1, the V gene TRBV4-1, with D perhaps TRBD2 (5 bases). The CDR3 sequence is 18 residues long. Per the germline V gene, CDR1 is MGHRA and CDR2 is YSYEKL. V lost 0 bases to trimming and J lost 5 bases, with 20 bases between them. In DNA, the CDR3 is TGCGCCAGCAGCCAAGAGGCTGCAGGACTCCGAGTCGACAATGAGCAGTTCTTC. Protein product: CASSQEAAGLRVDNEQFF.

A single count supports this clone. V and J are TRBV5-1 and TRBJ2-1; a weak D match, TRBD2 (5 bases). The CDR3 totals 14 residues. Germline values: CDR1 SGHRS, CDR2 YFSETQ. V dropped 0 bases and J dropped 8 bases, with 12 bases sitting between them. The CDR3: CASSLGAEFYEQFF. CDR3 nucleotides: TGCGCCAGCAGCTTGGGAGCGGAGTTCTATGAGCAGTTCTTC.

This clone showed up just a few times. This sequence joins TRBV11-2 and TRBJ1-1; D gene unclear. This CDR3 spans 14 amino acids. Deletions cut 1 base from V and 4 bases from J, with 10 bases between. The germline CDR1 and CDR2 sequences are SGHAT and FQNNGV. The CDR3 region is CASSLAAAGTEAFF. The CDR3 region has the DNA TGTGCCAGCAGCTTAGCGGCAGCGGGCACTGAAGCTTTCTTT.

The CDR3 sequence is CASSSGPNNSPLHF. CDR3 nucleotides: TGTGCCAGCAGCTCGGGTCCCAATAATTCACCCCTCCACTTT. The V and J genes are TRBV5-6 and TRBJ1-6; D call uncertain. The germline gives CDR1 SGHDT, CDR2 YYEEEE. V lost 3 bases to trimming and J lost 5 bases, with 9 bases between them. The CDR3 sequence is 14 residues long.